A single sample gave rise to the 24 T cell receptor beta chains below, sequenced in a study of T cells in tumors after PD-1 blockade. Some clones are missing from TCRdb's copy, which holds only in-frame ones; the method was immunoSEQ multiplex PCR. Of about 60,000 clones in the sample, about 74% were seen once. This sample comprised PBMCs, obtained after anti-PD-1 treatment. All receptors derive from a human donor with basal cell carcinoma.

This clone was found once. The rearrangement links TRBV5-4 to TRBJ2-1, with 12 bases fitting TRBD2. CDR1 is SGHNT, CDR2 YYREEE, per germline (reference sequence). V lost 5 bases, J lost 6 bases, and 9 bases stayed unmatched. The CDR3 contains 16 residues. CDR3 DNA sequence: TGTGCCAGCAGGCCCTCCGGGACTAGCGGGTTCAATGAGCAGTTCTTC. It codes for CASRPSGTSGFNEQFF.

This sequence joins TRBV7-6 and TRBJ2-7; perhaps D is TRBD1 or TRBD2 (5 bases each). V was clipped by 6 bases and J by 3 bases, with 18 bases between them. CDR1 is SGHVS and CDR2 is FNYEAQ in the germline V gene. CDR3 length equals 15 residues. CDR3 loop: CASSLNAGTVYEQYF. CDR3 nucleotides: TGTGCCAGCAGTTTGAACGCCGGGACCGTCTACGAGCAGTACTTC.

The CDR3 region is CASSERGSSGNTIYF. The CDR3 bases are TGTGCCAGCAGTGAACGGGGATCCTCTGGAAACACCATATATTTT. V usage is TRBV6-1 and J usage is TRBJ1-3; D remains ambiguous. V was trimmed by 2 bases and J by 0 bases, leaving 8 bases between them. This CDR3 spans 15 amino acids. Per the germline V gene, CDR1 is MNHNS and CDR2 is SASEGT.

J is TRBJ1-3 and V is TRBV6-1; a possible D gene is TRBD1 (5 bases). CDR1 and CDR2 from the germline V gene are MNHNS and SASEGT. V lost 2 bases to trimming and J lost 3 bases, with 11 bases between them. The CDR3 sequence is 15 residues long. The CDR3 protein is CASSEQGGYGNTIYF. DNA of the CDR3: TGTGCCAGCAGTGAACAGGGAGGGTATGGAAACACCATATATTTT.

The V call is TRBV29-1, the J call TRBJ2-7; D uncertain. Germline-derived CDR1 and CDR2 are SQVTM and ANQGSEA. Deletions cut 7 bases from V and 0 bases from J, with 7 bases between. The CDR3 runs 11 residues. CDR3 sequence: CSARSSYEQYF. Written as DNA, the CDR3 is TGCAGCGCCCGGAGCTCCTACGAGCAGTACTTC.

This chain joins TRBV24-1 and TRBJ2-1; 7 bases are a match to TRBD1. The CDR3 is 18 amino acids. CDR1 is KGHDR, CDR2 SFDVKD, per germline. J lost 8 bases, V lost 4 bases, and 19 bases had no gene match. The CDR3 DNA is TGTGCCACCAGTGACTCGACGTTAGTTGACAGGGCTGTGTATGAGCAGTTCTTC. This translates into CATSDSTLVDRAVYEQFF.

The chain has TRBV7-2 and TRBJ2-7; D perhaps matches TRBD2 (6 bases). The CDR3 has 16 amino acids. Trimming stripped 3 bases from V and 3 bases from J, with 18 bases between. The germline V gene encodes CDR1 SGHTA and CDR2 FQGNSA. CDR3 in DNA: TGTGCCAGCAGCTTCCAGCCCGGGGGAAATAGCTACGAGCAGTACTTC. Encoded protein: CASSFQPGGNSYEQYF.

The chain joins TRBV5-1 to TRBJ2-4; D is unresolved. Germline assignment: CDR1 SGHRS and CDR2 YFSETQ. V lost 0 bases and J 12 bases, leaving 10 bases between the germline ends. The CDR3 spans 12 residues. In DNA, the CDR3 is TGCGCCAGCAGCTTGGCCGAACCTCCTCAGTACTTC. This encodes CASSLAEPPQYF.

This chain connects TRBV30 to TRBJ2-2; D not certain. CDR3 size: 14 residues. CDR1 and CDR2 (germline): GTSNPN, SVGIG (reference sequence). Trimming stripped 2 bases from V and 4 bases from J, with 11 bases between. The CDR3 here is CAWSSYDVTGELFF. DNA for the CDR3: TGTGCCTGGAGTTCCTATGATGTCACCGGGGAGCTGTTTTTT. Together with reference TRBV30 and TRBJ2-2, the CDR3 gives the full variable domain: SQTIHQWPATLVQPVGSPLSLECTVEGTSNPNLYWYRQAAGRGLQLLFYSVGIGQISSEVPQNLSASRPQDRQFILSSKKLLLSDSGFYLCAWSSYDVTGELFFGEGSRLTVL.

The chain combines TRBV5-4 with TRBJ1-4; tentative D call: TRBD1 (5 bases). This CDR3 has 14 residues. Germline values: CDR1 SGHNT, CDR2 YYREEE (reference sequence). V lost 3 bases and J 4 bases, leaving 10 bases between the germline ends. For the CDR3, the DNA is TGTGCCAGCAGCTGGGGACTAGGTAATGAAAAACTGTTTTTT. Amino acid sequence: CASSWGLGNEKLFF.

The CDR3 sequence: CASSSTRDRDNYGYTF. The CDR3 DNA follows: TGTGCCAGCAGCTCCACGCGGGACAGAGATAACTATGGCTACACCTTC. The chain recombines TRBV5-6 with TRBJ1-2, with 7 positions matching TRBD1. The germline CDR1 and CDR2 sequences are SGHDT and YYEEEE. There are 16 residues in the CDR3. The junction had 9 bases not matched to a gene; V was cut back by 3 bases and J by 1 base. Together with reference TRBV5-6 and TRBJ1-2, the CDR3 gives the full variable domain: DAGVTQSPTHLIKTRGQQVTLRCSPKSGHDTVSWYQQALGQGPQFIFQYYEEEERQRGNFPDRFSGHQFPNYSSELNVNALLLGDSALYLCASSSTRDRDNYGYTFGSGTRLTVV.

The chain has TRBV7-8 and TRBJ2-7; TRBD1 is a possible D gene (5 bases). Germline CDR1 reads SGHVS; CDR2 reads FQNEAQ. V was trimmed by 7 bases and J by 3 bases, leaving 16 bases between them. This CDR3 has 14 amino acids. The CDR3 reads CASKLRVGNYEQYF. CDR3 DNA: TGTGCCAGCAAACTCAGGGTCGGAAACTACGAGCAGTACTTC. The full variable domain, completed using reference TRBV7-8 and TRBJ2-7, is GAGVSQSPRYKVAKRGQDVALRCDPISGHVSLFWYQQALGQGPEFLTYFQNEAQLDKSGLPSDRFFAERPEGSVSTLKIQRTQQEDSAVYLCASKLRVGNYEQYFGPGTRLTVT.

CDR3 bases: TGTGCCAGTAGTATAAGAGGGACAGATACGCAGTATTTT. Protein sequence: CASSIRGTDTQYF. The rearrangement joins TRBV19 to TRBJ2-3; D may be TRBD2 (5 bases). This CDR3 comprises 13 residues. The germline CDR1 and CDR2 sequences are LNHDA and SQIVND (reference sequence). V shed 2 bases and J shed 3 bases, with 6 bases lying between them.

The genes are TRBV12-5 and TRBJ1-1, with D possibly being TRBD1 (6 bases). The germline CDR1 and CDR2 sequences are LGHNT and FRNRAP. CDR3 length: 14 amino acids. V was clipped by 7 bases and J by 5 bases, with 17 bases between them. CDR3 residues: CASASRGPQTEAFF. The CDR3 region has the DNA TGTGCTAGTGCCTCCAGGGGCCCTCAAACTGAAGCTTTCTTT.

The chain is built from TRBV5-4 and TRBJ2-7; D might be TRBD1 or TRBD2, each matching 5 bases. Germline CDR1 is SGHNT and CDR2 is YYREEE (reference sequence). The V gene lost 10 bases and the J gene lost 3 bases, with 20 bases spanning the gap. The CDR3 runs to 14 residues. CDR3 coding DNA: TGTGCCCTCTCCCAGGGCGGGTCGAGCTACGAGCAGTACTTC. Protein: CALSQGGSSYEQYF.

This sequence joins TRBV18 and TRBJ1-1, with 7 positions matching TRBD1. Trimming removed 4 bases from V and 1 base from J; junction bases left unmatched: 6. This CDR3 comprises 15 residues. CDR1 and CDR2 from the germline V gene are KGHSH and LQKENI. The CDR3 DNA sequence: TGTGCCAGCTCACTCTCGACAGGGAAGAACACTGAAGCTTTCTTT. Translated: CASSLSTGKNTEAFF.

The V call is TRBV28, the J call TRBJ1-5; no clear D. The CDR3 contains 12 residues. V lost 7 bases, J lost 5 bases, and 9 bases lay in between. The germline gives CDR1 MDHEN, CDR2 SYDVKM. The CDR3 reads CASNPIDQPQHF. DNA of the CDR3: TGTGCCAGCAACCCAATAGATCAGCCCCAGCATTTT.

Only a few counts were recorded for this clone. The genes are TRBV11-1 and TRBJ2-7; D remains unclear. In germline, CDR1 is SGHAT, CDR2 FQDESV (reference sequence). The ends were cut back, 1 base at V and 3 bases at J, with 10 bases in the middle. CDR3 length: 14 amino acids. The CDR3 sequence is CASSLGAIYYEQYF. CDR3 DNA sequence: TGTGCCAGCAGCTTAGGGGCCATTTACTACGAGCAGTACTTC.

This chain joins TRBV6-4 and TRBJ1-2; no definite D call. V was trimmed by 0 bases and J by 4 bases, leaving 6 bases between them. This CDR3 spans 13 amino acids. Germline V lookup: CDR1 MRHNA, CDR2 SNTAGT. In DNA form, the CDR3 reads TGTGCCAGCAGTGACTCAGGAAGCTATGGCTACACCTTC. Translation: CASSDSGSYGYTF.

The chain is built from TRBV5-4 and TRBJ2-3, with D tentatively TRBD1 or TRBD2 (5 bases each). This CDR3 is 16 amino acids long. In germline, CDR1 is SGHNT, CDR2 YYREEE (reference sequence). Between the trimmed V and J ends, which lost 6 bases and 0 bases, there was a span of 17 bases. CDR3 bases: TGTGCCAGCAAGGCTACCGGGGCCTTTAGCACAGATACGCAGTATTTT. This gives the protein CASKATGAFSTDTQYF.

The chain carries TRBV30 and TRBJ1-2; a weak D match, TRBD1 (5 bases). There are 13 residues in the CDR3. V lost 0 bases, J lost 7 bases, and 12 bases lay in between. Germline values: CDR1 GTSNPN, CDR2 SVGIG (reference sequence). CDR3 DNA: TGTGCCTGGAGTGTACGGCAGGGTACTGGCTACACCTTC. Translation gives CAWSVRQGTGYTF.

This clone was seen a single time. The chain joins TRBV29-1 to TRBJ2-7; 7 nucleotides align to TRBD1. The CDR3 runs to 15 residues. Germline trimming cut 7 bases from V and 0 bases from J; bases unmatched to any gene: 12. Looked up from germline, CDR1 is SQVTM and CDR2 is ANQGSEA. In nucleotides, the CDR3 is TGCAGCGCAAAGACCGGGACAGCAAGCTCCTACGAGCAGTACTTC. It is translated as CSAKTGTASSYEQYF.

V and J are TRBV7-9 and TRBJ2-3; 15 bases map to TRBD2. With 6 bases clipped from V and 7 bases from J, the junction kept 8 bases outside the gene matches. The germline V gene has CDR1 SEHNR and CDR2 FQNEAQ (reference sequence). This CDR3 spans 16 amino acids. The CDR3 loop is CASSPGLAGGPYTQYF. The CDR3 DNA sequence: TGTGCCAGCAGTCCAGGACTAGCGGGGGGGCCGTATACGCAGTATTTT. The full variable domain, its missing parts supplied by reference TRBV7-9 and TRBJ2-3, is DTGVSQNPRHKITKRGQNVTFRCDPISEHNRLYWYRQTLGQGPEFLTYFQNEAQLEKSRLLSDRFSAERPKGSFSTLEIQRTEQGDSAMYLCASSPGLAGGPYTQYFGPGTRLTVL.

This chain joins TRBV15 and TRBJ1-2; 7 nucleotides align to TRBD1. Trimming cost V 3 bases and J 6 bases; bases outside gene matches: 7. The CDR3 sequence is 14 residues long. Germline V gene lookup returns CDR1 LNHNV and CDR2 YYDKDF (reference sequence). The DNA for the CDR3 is TGTGCCACCAGCAGGCCTACAGGGGATCATGGCTACACCTTC. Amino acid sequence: CATSRPTGDHGYTF.